The 26 T cell receptor beta chains below all came from one sample that was sequenced in a study of T cell repertoires in cytomegalovirus infection. MiXCR was run by TCRdb on the reads, yielding one entry per CDR3 protein. This table holds 150,000 to 200,000 distinct CDR3 sequences, roughly 17% found once. Sequencing input: CD8+ T cells from PBMCs. These receptor sequences come from a human donor in good health (CMV status not recorded). Some clones in this sample may be carry-over from other donors' samples.

In this sample, this clonotype turned up many times. The rearrangement joins TRBV6-2 or TRBV6-3 to TRBJ2-1, with a possible D match to TRBD1 (6 bases). The CDR3 is 11 amino acids. Looked up from germline, CDR1 is MNHEY and CDR2 is SVGEGT. V lost 4 bases, J lost 10 bases, and 8 bases lay in between. CDR3 loop: CASSWGREQFF. The CDR3 DNA sequence: TGTGCCAGCAGTTGGGGGCGGGAGCAGTTCTTC.

V and J are TRBV20-1 and TRBJ1-1, with no clear D. The CDR3 is made up of 13 amino acids. Germline-derived CDR1 and CDR2 are DFQATT and SNEGSKA (reference sequence). V lost 3 bases to trimming and J lost 3 bases, with 11 bases between them. CDR3 residues: CSASGPLDTEAFF. The CDR3 region has the DNA TGCAGTGCTAGCGGACCCCTGGACACTGAAGCTTTCTTT.

This clonotype was counted only a few times. V and J are TRBV5-4 and TRBJ2-7, with D hard to call. CDR1 and CDR2 from the germline V gene are SGHNT and YYREEE (reference sequence). The CDR3 is 15 amino acids. The ends were cut back, 4 bases at V and 0 bases at J, with 14 bases in the middle. CDR3 sequence (DNA): TGTGCCAGCAGCCTTTGGACCGGAAGCTCCTACGAGCAGTACTTC. As protein: CASSLWTGSSYEQYF.

The rearrangement links TRBV12-5 to TRBJ2-2; TRBD1 might be the D (7 bases). CDR1 is LGHNT, CDR2 FRNRAP, per germline. This CDR3 has 17 residues. Trimming left V 5 bases short and J 3 bases short, with 19 bases between. The CDR3 region has the DNA TGTGCTAGTGGTGGGGATTCGCAGGGGGGACACACCGGGGAGCTGTTTTTT. This sequence encodes CASGGDSQGGHTGELFF. Supplemented by reference TRBV12-5 and TRBJ2-2, the full variable domain reads DARVTQTPRHKVTEMGQEVTMRCQPILGHNTVFWYRQTMMQGLELLAYFRNRAPLDDSGMPKDRFSAEMPDATLATLKIQPSEPRDSAVYFCASGGDSQGGHTGELFFGEGSRLTVL.

A few counts support this clonotype. V and J are TRBV25-1 and TRBJ2-7; 7 bases are shared with TRBD1. CDR1 and CDR2 (germline): MGHDK, SYGVNS. There are 15 residues in the CDR3. V lost 2 bases to trimming and J lost 2 bases; unmatched junction nucleotides: 6. The CDR3 DNA is TGTGCCAGCAGTGAAGTTGGACAGGCTACCTACGAGCAGTACTTC. It is translated as CASSEVGQATYEQYF.

This rearrangement joins TRBV7-9 to TRBJ2-3; possibly TRBD2 for D (5 bases). CDR1 is SEHNR and CDR2 is FQNEAQ in the germline V gene (reference sequence). This CDR3 is built from 16 residues. Trimming shortened V by 4 bases and J by 2 bases, and 16 bases separated the two germline ends. CDR3 coding DNA: TGTGCCAGCAGCTCCCTGACGAGGGCGTCCACAGATACGCAGTATTTT. Its translation is CASSSLTRASTDTQYF.

The V and J genes are TRBV7-2 and TRBJ2-1, with D perhaps matching TRBD2 (7 bases). In germline, CDR1 is SGHTA, CDR2 FQGNSA. V was trimmed by 1 base and J by 1 base, leaving 14 bases between them. The length of the CDR3 is 17 residues. CDR3 sequence: CASSLDWRGPSYNEQFF. The CDR3 DNA follows: TGTGCCAGCAGCTTAGATTGGCGGGGGCCTTCCTACAATGAGCAGTTCTTC.

The sample holds a few counts of this clonotype. This rearrangement joins TRBV6-2 or TRBV6-3 to TRBJ2-7; TRBD1 matches at 7 bases. Trimming took 5 bases from V and 2 from J; bases not matched to a gene: 6. Per germline, CDR1 MNHEY and CDR2 SVGEGT. The CDR3 covers 14 residues. In DNA, the CDR3 is TGTGCCAGCAGTAACGACAGGGAACCCTACGAGCAGTACTTC. Its protein is CASSNDREPYEQYF.

This clonotype was detected a few times. The J gene is TRBJ2-7, the V gene TRBV27; 7 bases are a match to TRBD2. V gave up 0 bases and J gave up 3 bases; unmatched junction bases: 8. The length of the CDR3 is 16 residues. CDR1 and CDR2 from the germline V gene are MNHEY and SMNVEV (reference sequence). The DNA for the CDR3 is TGTGCCAGCAGTTTATCTTCAGCGGGAAAGGTCTACGAGCAGTACTTC. It yields the protein CASSLSSAGKVYEQYF.

This sequence joins TRBV7-8 and TRBJ2-1, with 7 bases that match TRBD2. The germline V gene encodes CDR1 SGHVS and CDR2 FQNEAQ. V lost 0 bases to trimming and J lost 3 bases; unmatched junction nucleotides: 5. The CDR3 is made up of 16 amino acids. The CDR3 protein is CASSLARGGNYNEQFF. CDR3 sequence (DNA): TGTGCCAGCAGCTTAGCGAGGGGAGGGAACTACAATGAGCAGTTCTTC.

As regards this clonotype: One junction end disagrees with the germline gene, perhaps due to a read error. This sequence joins TRBV7-2 and TRBJ1-3; D remains ambiguous. The germline gives CDR1 SGHTA, CDR2 FQGNSA. CDR3 length equals 18 residues. CDR3 in amino acids: CASSLVVSDGLSGNTIYF. In DNA, the CDR3 is TGTGCCAGCAGCTTAGTCGTATCGGACGGGTTATCTGGGAACACCATATATTTT.

This clonotype has a handful of counts. V and J are TRBV6-2 or TRBV6-3 and TRBJ2-2, with 8 bases that match TRBD1. Germline V lookup: CDR1 MNHEY, CDR2 SVGEGT. The CDR3 contains 15 residues. Trimming took 6 bases from V and 3 from J; bases not matched to a gene: 6. The CDR3 reads CASSPGGAYTGELFF. CDR3 DNA sequence: TGTGCCAGCAGCCCAGGGGGCGCGTACACCGGGGAGCTGTTTTTT.

The rearrangement joins TRBV10-3 to TRBJ2-7, with 11 nucleotides matching TRBD2. V dropped 4 bases and J dropped 2; count of bases not matched to a gene: 13. Germline V gives CDR1 ENHRY, CDR2 SYGVKD. The CDR3 runs 18 residues. CDR3 loop: CAISGSASGRTPAYEQYF. The CDR3, as DNA: TGTGCCATCAGTGGGTCGGCTAGCGGGAGGACCCCAGCCTACGAGCAGTACTTC.

This clonotype was picked up a small number of times. The chain carries TRBV7-2 and TRBJ2-1; no clear D gene. This CDR3 has 11 amino acids. Germline V gene lookup returns CDR1 SGHTA and CDR2 FQGNSA. V was pared by 7 bases and J by 9 bases, with 10 bases between. CDR3 residues: CASTGVSEQFF. DNA for the CDR3: TGTGCCAGCACTGGCGTTAGTGAGCAGTTCTTC.

This chain joins TRBV28 and TRBJ2-3, with 9 bases fitting TRBD1. In germline, CDR1 is MDHEN, CDR2 SYDVKM. With 1 base clipped from V and 5 bases from J, the junction kept 7 bases outside the gene matches. This CDR3 contains 16 residues. CDR3 DNA sequence: TGTGCCAGCAGTTTATCGACAGGGGGTCCTGGAGATACGCAGTATTTT. Its translation is CASSLSTGGPGDTQYF.

The rearrangement joins TRBV11-2 to TRBJ1-5, with 8 bases matching TRBD1. The trim removed 5 bases at V and 3 bases at J, leaving 6 bases unmatched. CDR3 length equals 15 residues. CDR1 and CDR2 from the germline V gene are SGHAT and FQNNGV. The CDR3, as DNA: TGTGCCAGCAGCCCCCGGACAGGGACCAATCAGCCCCAGCATTTT. Translated: CASSPRTGTNQPQHF.

The V call is TRBV18, the J call TRBJ2-5; weak D call: TRBD2 (6 bases). Germline V gene sequence: CDR1 KGHSH, CDR2 LQKENI. CDR3 length: 15 residues. V lost 2 bases, J lost 4 bases, and 14 bases lay in between. CDR3 nucleotides: TGTGCCAGCTCACCATTTTCACCGGGAGTAGAGACCCAGTACTTC. It encodes CASSPFSPGVETQYF. Using reference TRBV18 and TRBJ2-5 for the parts outside the CDR3, the full variable domain is NAGVMQNPRHLVRRRGQEARLRCSPMKGHSHVYWYRQLPEEGLKFMVYLQKENIIDESGMPKERFSAEFPKEGPSILRIQQVVRGDSAAYFCASSPFSPGVETQYFGPGTRLLVL.

In this sample, this clonotype turned up a few times. The V and J genes are TRBV10-3 and TRBJ2-5, with D unresolved. Per germline, CDR1 ENHRY and CDR2 SYGVKD. The CDR3 contains 14 residues. The V end was cut by 4 bases, the J end by 4 bases, with 13 bases between. The CDR3 loop is CAISAKDFPETQYF. The CDR3 region has the DNA TGTGCCATCAGTGCGAAGGATTTTCCAGAGACCCAGTACTTC.

The CDR3 DNA follows: TGCAGTGCTAGAGACCCGATTTCTAGCGGGAGGTCCCGGAGGAATGAGCAGTTCTTC. Protein product: CSARDPISSGRSRRNEQFF. The chain couples TRBV20-1 to TRBJ2-1; 11 bases fit TRBD2. Germline values: CDR1 DFQATT, CDR2 SNEGSKA (reference sequence). V shed 0 bases and J 7 bases; nucleotides not matched to a gene: 17. This CDR3 is 19 amino acids long.

The gene calls are TRBV28 and TRBJ1-2; D is perhaps TRBD1 (5 bases). Per the germline V gene, CDR1 is MDHEN and CDR2 is SYDVKM. CDR3 length: 18 residues. Trimming took 7 bases from V and 0 from J, leaving 24 bases between them. The CDR3 nucleotides read TGTGCCAGCATTTCTCTCACCGGGACTGTCGAACCTAACTATGGCTACACCTTC. Amino acid sequence: CASISLTGTVEPNYGYTF.

This chain uses TRBV7-9 with TRBJ2-7; 13 nucleotides agree with TRBD2. The germline V gene encodes CDR1 SEHNR and CDR2 FQNEAQ (reference sequence). Trimming at V came to 5 bases and at J to 6 bases, leaving 10 bases not matched to a gene. The CDR3 sequence is 16 residues long. The CDR3: CASSPVGTSGMGEQYF. For the CDR3, the DNA is TGTGCCAGCAGCCCTGTAGGGACTAGCGGGATGGGCGAGCAGTACTTC. Combining the CDR3 with reference TRBV7-9 and TRBJ2-7 gives the whole variable domain DTGVSQNPRHKITKRGQNVTFRCDPISEHNRLYWYRQTLGQGPEFLTYFQNEAQLEKSRLLSDRFSAERPKGSFSTLEIQRTEQGDSAMYLCASSPVGTSGMGEQYFGPGTRLTVT.

This clonotype was counted many times. The CDR3 here is CASSPGTGPYGYTF. In DNA, the CDR3 is TGTGCCAGCAGTCCCGGGACAGGCCCATATGGCTACACCTTC. The J gene is TRBJ1-2, the V gene TRBV28, with 8 bases that match TRBD1. The CDR3 has 14 amino acids. With 5 bases clipped from V and 5 bases from J, the junction kept 7 bases outside the gene matches. CDR1 is MDHEN and CDR2 is SYDVKM in the germline V gene.

The sample holds a few counts of this clonotype. The genes are TRBV6-2 or TRBV6-3 and TRBJ2-7; D tentatively reads TRBD1 or TRBD2 (6 bases each). CDR1 and CDR2 from the germline V gene are MNHEY and SVGEGT. The CDR3 spans 15 residues. V lost 2 bases to trimming and J lost 0 bases, with 11 bases between them. CDR3 in amino acids: CASSYGGTHSYEQYF. CDR3 sequence (DNA): TGTGCCAGCAGTTACGGGGGGACACACTCCTACGAGCAGTACTTC.

This chain connects TRBV9 to TRBJ1-4, with a tentative D call TRBD1 (5 bases). The V end lost 4 bases, the J end lost 0 bases, and 19 bases lay between the germline ends. This CDR3 spans 18 amino acids. Germline V gives CDR1 SGDLS, CDR2 YYNGEE. Written as DNA, the CDR3 is TGTGCCAGCAGCTCCCGCTCGGGGCGAGGCTCAACTAATGAAAAACTGTTTTTT. It specifies CASSSRSGRGSTNEKLFF.

This clonotype was found a few times. The chain employs TRBV11-2 and TRBJ2-7; 9 positions match TRBD1. V was clipped by 3 bases and J by 7 bases; unmatched bases: 4. The CDR3 is 13 amino acids. The V gene's germline CDR1 is SGHAT and CDR2 FQNNGV. The CDR3, as DNA: TGTGCCAGCAGCTTTCGACAGGGGGATGAGCAGTACTTC. Amino acids: CASSFRQGDEQYF.

The V and J genes are TRBV11-2 and TRBJ2-1, with TRBD1 as a possible D gene (6 bases). Germline V gene lookup returns CDR1 SGHAT and CDR2 FQNNGV. Trimming left V 2 bases short and J 7 bases short, with 12 bases between. The CDR3 extends over 14 amino acids. The CDR3 coding sequence is TGTGCCAGCAGCTTAACAGGGAAGGTGAATGAGCAGTTCTTC. It codes for CASSLTGKVNEQFF.